The source of this T cell receptor (beta chain) is a study of blood T cell repertoires in COVID-19. Study-level information: Spain, Italy and the United States supplied samples that represented acute and convalescent COVID-19. Sample material is recorded as cDNA or gDNA derived from T cells, B-cell-depleted T cells, or PBMCs.

The CDR3 is made up of 12 amino acids. CDR1 and CDR2 (germline): SNHLY, FYNNEI. V lost 3 bases and J lost 12; bases outside the gene matches: 7. This clone was recorded only once. Per the authors' pipeline: Amplification with reference gene primers provided the estimates of nucleated cell counts. Data came from immunoSEQ multiplex PCR; TCRdb stores just in-frame clones and leaves some out. For V, J and clone size, that table is used; D and trimming come from the DNA. In the table there are a few hundred thousand clones, approximately 90% of which are singletons. This receptor was identified in a woman in her forties or fifties who had recovered from COVID-19. The sequenced sample consisted of peripheral blood. The chain recombines TRBV2 with TRBJ2-7; 8 bases line up with TRBD1. CDR3: CASSDDRQGRYF. The CDR3 DNA sequence: TGTGCCAGCAGTGATGATCGACAGGGGAGGTACTTC. The full variable domain, completed using reference TRBV2 and TRBJ2-7, is EPEVTQTPSHQVTQMGQEVILRCVPISNHLYFYWYRQILGQKVEFLVSFYNNEISEKSEIFDDQFSVERPDGSNFTLKIRSTKLEDSAMYFCASSDDRQGRYFGPGTRLTVT.